This TCR beta chain originates from a study of blood T cells in healthy people across ages. The CDR3 covers 16 residues. From germline, CDR1 is MNHNS and CDR2 SASEGT. A second PCR, run for roughly 7 to 12 cycles, used a sample-barcoded 5' primer plus a J-beta primer mix. MiXCR, applied by TCRdb to the 5' RACE reads, yields one record per CDR3 protein. The top ten clones hold more than 20% of a sample with 1.5 million to 2 million distinct CDR3 sequences, around 40% of them seen once. In the case of this clonotype: The junction shows a germline mismatch at one end, possibly a read error.

This sequence joins TRBV6-1 and TRBJ1-2; 12 nucleotides align to TRBD1. The sample comprised blood. The sequence came from a human donor in good health. For the CDR3, the DNA is TGTGCCAGCAGGGAAGGTGGGACAGGGGGCGTCAGTCGCTACACCTTC. This sequence encodes CASREGGTGGVSRYTF.